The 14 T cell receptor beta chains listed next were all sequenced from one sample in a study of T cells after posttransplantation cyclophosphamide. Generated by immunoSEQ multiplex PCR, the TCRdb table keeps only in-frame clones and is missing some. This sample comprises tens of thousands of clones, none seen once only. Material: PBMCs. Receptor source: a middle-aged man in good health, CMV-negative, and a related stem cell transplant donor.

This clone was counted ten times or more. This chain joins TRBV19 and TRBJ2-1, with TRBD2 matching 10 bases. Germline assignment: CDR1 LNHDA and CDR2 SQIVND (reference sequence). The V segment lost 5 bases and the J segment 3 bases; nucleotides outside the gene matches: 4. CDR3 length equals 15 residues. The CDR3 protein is CASSPGLADYNEQFF. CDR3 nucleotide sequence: TGTGCCAGTAGTCCCGGACTAGCGGACTACAATGAGCAGTTCTTC.

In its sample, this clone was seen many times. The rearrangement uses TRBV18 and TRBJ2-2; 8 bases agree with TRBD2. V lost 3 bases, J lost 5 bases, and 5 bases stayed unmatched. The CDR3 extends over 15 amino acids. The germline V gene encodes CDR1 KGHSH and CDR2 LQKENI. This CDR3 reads CASSPGTSWTGELFF. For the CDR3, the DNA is TGTGCCAGCTCACCCGGGACTAGTTGGACCGGGGAGCTGTTTTTT.

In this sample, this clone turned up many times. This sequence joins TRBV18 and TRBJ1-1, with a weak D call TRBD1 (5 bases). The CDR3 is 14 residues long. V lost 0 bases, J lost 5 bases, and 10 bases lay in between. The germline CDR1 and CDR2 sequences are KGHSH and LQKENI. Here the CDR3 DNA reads TGTGCCAGCTCACCACCGGGGGAGGGAACTGAAGCTTTCTTT. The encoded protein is CASSPPGEGTEAFF.

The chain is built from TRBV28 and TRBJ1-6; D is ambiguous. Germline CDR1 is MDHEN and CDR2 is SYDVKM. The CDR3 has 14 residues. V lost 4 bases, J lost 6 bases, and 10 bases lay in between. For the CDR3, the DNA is TGTGCCAGCAGTTATTTCGGGGTTAATTCACCCCTCCACTTT. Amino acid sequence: CASSYFGVNSPLHF.

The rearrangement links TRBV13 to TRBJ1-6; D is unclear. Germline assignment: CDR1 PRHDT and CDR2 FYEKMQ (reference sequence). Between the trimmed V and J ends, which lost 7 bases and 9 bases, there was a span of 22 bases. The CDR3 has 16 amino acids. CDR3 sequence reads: CASTTAVSSGFSPLHF. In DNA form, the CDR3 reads TGTGCCAGCACTACAGCCGTCAGTTCCGGTTTTTCACCCCTCCACTTT. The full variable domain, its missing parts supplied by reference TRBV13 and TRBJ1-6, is AAGVIQSPRHLIKEKRETATLKCYPIPRHDTVYWYQQGPGQDPQFLISFYEKMQSDKGSIPDRFSAQQFSDYHSELNMSSLELGDSALYFCASTTAVSSGFSPLHFGNGTRLTVT.

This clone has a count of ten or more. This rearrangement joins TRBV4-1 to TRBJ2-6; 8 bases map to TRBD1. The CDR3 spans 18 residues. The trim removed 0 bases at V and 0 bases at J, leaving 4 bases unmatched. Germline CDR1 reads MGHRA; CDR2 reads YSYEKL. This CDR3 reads CASSQDGQGNSGANVLTF. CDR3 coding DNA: TGCGCCAGCAGCCAAGACGGACAGGGAAACTCTGGGGCCAACGTCCTGACTTTC.

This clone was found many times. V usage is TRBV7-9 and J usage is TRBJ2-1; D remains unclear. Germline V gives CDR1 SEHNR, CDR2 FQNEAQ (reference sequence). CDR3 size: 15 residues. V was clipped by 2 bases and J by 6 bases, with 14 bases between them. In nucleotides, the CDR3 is TGTGCCAGCAGCTTATCCCCGACTTCTCTCAATGAGCAGTTCTTC. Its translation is CASSLSPTSLNEQFF.

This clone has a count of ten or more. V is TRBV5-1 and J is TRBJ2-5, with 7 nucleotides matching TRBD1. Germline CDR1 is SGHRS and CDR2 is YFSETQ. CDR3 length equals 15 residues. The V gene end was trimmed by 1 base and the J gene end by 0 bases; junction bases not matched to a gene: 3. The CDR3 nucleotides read TGCGCCAGCAGCTTGATGACAGGGAACCAAGAGACCCAGTACTTC. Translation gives CASSLMTGNQETQYF. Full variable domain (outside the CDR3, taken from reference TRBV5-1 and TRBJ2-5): KAGVTQTPRYLIKTRGQQVTLSCSPISGHRSVSWYQQTPGQGLQFLFEYFSETQRNKGNFPGRFSGRQFSNSRSEMNVSTLELGDSALYLCASSLMTGNQETQYFGPGTRLLVL.

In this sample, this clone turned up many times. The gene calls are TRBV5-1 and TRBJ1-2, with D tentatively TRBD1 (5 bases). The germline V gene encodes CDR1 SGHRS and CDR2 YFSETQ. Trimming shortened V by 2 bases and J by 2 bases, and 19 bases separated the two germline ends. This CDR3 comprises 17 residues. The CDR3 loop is CASSFGRFGGGNYGYTF. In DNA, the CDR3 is TGCGCCAGCAGCTTTGGGCGTTTTGGGGGGGGAAACTATGGCTACACCTTC. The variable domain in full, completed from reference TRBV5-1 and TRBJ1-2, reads KAGVTQTPRYLIKTRGQQVTLSCSPISGHRSVSWYQQTPGQGLQFLFEYFSETQRNKGNFPGRFSGRQFSNSRSEMNVSTLELGDSALYLCASSFGRFGGGNYGYTFGSGTRLTVV.

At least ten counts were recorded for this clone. CDR3 nucleotide sequence: TGTGCCAGCAGCGTACAGGGGGCGGGTTATGGCTACACCTTC. Its translation is CASSVQGAGYGYTF. The V and J genes are TRBV7-2 and TRBJ1-2, with 9 bases aligning to TRBD1. Germline lookup yields CDR1 SGHTA and CDR2 FQGNSA. The CDR3 sequence is 14 residues long. The V and J ends lost 5 bases and 5 bases, in that order; junction bases with no gene match: 6.

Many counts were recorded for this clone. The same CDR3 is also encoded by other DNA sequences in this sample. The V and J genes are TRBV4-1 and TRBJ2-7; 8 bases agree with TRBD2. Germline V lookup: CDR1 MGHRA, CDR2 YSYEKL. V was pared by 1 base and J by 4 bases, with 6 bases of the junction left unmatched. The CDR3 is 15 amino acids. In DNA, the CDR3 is TGCGCCAGCAGCCAAGCGGGAGGGACTCCTTACGAGCAGTACTTC. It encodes CASSQAGGTPYEQYF.

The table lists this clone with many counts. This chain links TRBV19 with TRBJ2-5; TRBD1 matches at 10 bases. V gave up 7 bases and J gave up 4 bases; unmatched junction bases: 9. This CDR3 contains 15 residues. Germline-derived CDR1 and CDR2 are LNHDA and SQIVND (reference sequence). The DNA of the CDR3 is TGTGCCAGTAAAGGGACAGGGGTTTCGGCAGAGACCCAGTACTTC. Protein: CASKGTGVSAETQYF.

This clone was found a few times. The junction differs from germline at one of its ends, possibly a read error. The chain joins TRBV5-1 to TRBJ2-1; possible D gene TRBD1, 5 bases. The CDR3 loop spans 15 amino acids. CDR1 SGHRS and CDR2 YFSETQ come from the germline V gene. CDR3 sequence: CAGSVRVAALNEQFF. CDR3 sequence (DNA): TGCGCCGGCAGCGTCAGGGTTGCCGCTTTGAATGAGCAGTTCTTC.

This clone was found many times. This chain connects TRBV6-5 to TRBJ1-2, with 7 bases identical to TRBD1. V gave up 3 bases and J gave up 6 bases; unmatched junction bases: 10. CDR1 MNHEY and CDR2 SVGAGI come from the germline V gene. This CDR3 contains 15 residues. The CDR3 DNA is TGTGCCAGCAGTTATCTGGACAGGAGAGTTCATGGCTACACCTTC. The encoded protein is CASSYLDRRVHGYTF.